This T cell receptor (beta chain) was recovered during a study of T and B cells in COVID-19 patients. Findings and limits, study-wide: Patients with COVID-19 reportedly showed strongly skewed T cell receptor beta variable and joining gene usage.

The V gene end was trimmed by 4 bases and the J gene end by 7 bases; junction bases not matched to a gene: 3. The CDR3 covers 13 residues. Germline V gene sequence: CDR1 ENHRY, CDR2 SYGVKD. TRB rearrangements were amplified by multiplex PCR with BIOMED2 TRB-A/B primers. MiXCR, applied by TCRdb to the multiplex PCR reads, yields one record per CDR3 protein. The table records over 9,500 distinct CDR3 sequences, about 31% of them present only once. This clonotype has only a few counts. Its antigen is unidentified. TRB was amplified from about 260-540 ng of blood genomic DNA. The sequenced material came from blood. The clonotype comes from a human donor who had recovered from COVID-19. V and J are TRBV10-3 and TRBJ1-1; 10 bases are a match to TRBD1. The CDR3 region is CAISGGTGDEAFF. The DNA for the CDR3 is TGTGCCATCAGTGGAGGGACAGGGGATGAAGCTTTCTTT.